These 28 T cell receptor beta chains originate from one sample sequenced in a study of cytomegalovirus exposure and HLA in healthy donors. Vbeta (60) and Jbeta (13) primers were used in the PCR. Repertoires were generated with immunoSEQ multiplex PCR, while TCRdb's copy carries only in-frame clones and drops some. The sample carries more than 150,000 clones, roughly four fifths recorded once. Sequencing was done on a sample of PBMCs. The receptors were sampled from a woman in her late teens or twenties in good health and CMV-seronegative.

Written as DNA, the CDR3 is TGTGCCAGCAGCCCCTATTCCGGGGGGGGTAATGAGCAGTTCTTC. Its translation: CASSPYSGGGNEQFF. V is TRBV9 and J is TRBJ2-1; 8 bases fit TRBD2. The CDR3 length is 15 residues. J lost 7 bases, V lost 4 bases, and 10 bases had no gene match. CDR1 and CDR2 (germline): SGDLS, YYNGEE.

This clone came up a few times. The genes are TRBV9 and TRBJ1-6, with D uncertain. CDR1 is SGDLS and CDR2 is YYNGEE in the germline V gene. V lost 2 bases, J lost 5 bases, and 8 bases lay in between. This CDR3 spans 14 amino acids. The CDR3 protein is CASSVGGDNSPLHF. CDR3 coding DNA: TGTGCCAGCAGCGTGGGAGGCGATAATTCACCCCTCCACTTT.

The V and J genes are TRBV27 and TRBJ1-1, with 7 positions matching TRBD1. The J segment lost 1 base and the V segment lost 2 bases, leaving 1 base of the junction unmatched. Germline lookup yields CDR1 MNHEY and CDR2 SMNVEV (reference sequence). The CDR3 runs to 14 residues. The CDR3 nucleotides read TGTGCCAGCAGTTTAACAGGGGCGAACACTGAAGCTTTCTTT. Translating it yields CASSLTGANTEAFF.

The chain carries TRBV7-9 and TRBJ2-7; D remains unclear. In germline, CDR1 is SEHNR, CDR2 FQNEAQ (reference sequence). This CDR3 spans 11 amino acids. Trimming pared 11 bases from V and 2 bases from J, leaving 10 bases between. CDR3 coding DNA: TGTGCCTTGTCGTCGGCCTACGAGCAGTACTTC. As protein: CALSSAYEQYF.

V is TRBV11-2 and J is TRBJ2-3; the match to TRBD2 covers 12 bases. Looked up from germline, CDR1 is SGHAT and CDR2 is FQNNGV. V lost 5 bases and J lost 3; bases outside the gene matches: 12. CDR3 length: 18 residues. The CDR3 DNA follows: TGTGCCAGCAGCCTGGACCGGACTAGCGGGAAGAGTACAGATACGCAGTATTTT. Its translation: CASSLDRTSGKSTDTQYF.

The chain carries TRBV7-2 and TRBJ2-4; TRBD2 is a possible D gene (5 bases). Germline V gives CDR1 SGHTA, CDR2 FQGNSA. The CDR3 is 12 residues long. Trimming removed 6 bases at V and 4 bases at J, with 7 bases between. DNA for the CDR3: TGTGCCAGCAGGGGAGATAAAAACATTCAGTACTTC. Translating gives CASRGDKNIQYF.

The chain is built from TRBV19 and TRBJ2-1; TRBD2 matches 12 bases. CDR1 is LNHDA and CDR2 is SQIVND in the germline V gene (reference sequence). The CDR3 is 19 amino acids. V was pared by 5 bases and J by 8 bases, with 19 bases of the junction left unmatched. CDR3 loop: CASSPRLAGEAGVKDEQFF. The CDR3 coding sequence is TGTGCCAGTAGTCCGAGACTAGCGGGAGAGGCAGGGGTTAAAGATGAGCAGTTCTTC.

V gene TRBV6-4 combines with J gene TRBJ2-2; TRBD1 matches 9 bases. The CDR3 length is 16 residues. Germline V gives CDR1 MRHNA, CDR2 SNTAGT. J lost 3 bases, V lost 6 bases, and 8 bases had no gene match. The DNA of the CDR3 is TGTGCCAGCAGACGGACAGGGGCGGTGGACACCGGGGAGCTGTTTTTT. This gives the protein CASRRTGAVDTGELFF.

The J gene is TRBJ1-2, the V gene TRBV18, with D unclear. The V and J ends lost 6 bases and 3 bases respectively, with 8 bases between them. The CDR3 consists of 12 residues. Germline CDR1 is KGHSH and CDR2 is LQKENI. Here the CDR3 reads CASSRGDYGYTF. CDR3 nucleotide sequence: TGTGCCAGCTCGCGCGGAGACTATGGCTACACCTTC.

This chain connects TRBV7-9 to TRBJ1-4, with 7 bases lining up with TRBD1. This CDR3 is built from 13 residues. V lost 6 bases and J lost 4; bases outside the gene matches: 2. Looked up from germline, CDR1 is SEHNR and CDR2 is FQNEAQ (reference sequence). Here the CDR3 DNA reads TGTGCCAGCAGGGGACAGCGTAATGAAAAACTGTTTTTT. Translated, it gives CASRGQRNEKLFF.

V usage is TRBV13 and J usage is TRBJ1-2; TRBD1 matches at 9 bases. In germline, CDR1 is PRHDT, CDR2 FYEKMQ (reference sequence). Trimming took 6 bases from V and 1 from J; bases not matched to a gene: 9. CDR3 length equals 16 residues. CDR3 DNA: TGTGCCAGCAGACCCCGAGCGGACAGGGGTAACTATGGCTACACCTTC. Amino acid sequence: CASRPRADRGNYGYTF.

On this clone itself: One end of the junction is discordant with germline, which a read error may explain. This sequence joins TRBV6-5 and TRBJ2-7; tentative D call: TRBD1 (5 bases). The CDR3 is 13 residues long. Germline V CDR1 and CDR2: MNHEY, SVGAGI. For the CDR3, the DNA is TGTGCCCGCAGGGTCAGTCAGGCCTACGAGCAGTACTTC. This encodes CARRVSQAYEQYF.

This chain links TRBV19 with TRBJ2-2, with D possibly TRBD2 on 6 matching bases. Trimming removed 5 bases from V and 8 bases from J, with 15 bases in between. Germline V gives CDR1 LNHDA, CDR2 SQIVND (reference sequence). This CDR3 is built from 14 residues. The CDR3 DNA reads TGTGCCAGTAGTTACATCGGAGGGAGTGGGGAGCTGTTTTTT. This encodes CASSYIGGSGELFF. The complete variable domain, with remaining parts taken from reference TRBV19 and TRBJ2-2, reads DGGITQSPKYLFRKEGQNVTLSCEQNLNHDAMYWYRQDPGQGLRLIYYSQIVNDFQKGDIAEGYSVSREKKESFPLTVTSAQKNPTAFYLCASSYIGGSGELFFGEGSRLTVL.

This chain links TRBV5-7 with TRBJ2-5; 11 bases are a match to TRBD1. The tail of the sequence fits TRBJ2-7 better, so the J call may be wrong. TRBV5-7 is sorted into the ORF group, with uncertain function. The CDR3 contains 14 residues. The CDR3 region is CASCRGTGGYEQYF. The CDR3 DNA sequence: TGTGCCAGCTGTCGGGGGACAGGGGGCTACGAGCAGTACTTC.

V and J are TRBV6-6 and TRBJ2-7; 10 bases are shared with TRBD2. Germline V CDR1 and CDR2: MNHNY, SVGAGI (reference sequence). After removal of 8 bases from V and 2 bases from J, the junction contained 6 bases not matched to a gene. The CDR3 runs 14 residues. The CDR3 loop reads CASSLLAGAYEQYF. The DNA for the CDR3 is TGTGCCAGCTCACTCCTAGCGGGAGCCTACGAGCAGTACTTC.

The DNA of the CDR3 is TGTGCCAGCTATCCCACAAAGACAGGGTATAGCAATCAGCCCCAGCATTTT. Translating gives CASYPTKTGYSNQPQHF. The chain is built from TRBV2 and TRBJ1-5; TRBD1 aligns across 7 bases. V shed 8 bases, J shed 0 bases, and the junction held 13 bases outside the gene matches. Germline V CDR1 and CDR2: SNHLY, FYNNEI. This CDR3 has 17 amino acids.

This chain connects TRBV19 to TRBJ2-2; no clear D. Looked up from germline, CDR1 is LNHDA and CDR2 is SQIVND (reference sequence). The V gene lost 3 bases and the J gene lost 4 bases, with 15 bases spanning the gap. The CDR3 has 16 amino acids. The CDR3 is CASSMIARSGTGELFF. The CDR3 DNA follows: TGTGCCAGTAGTATGATTGCCCGGTCCGGCACCGGGGAGCTGTTTTTT.

In its sample, this clone was seen once. The V call is TRBV6-5, the J call TRBJ2-1, with TRBD2 matching 7 bases. The CDR3 consists of 15 residues. The junction had 6 bases not matched to a gene; V was cut back by 0 bases and J by 7 bases. Germline CDR1 and CDR2: MNHEY and SVGAGI. CDR3 residues: CASSYSQLAINEQFF. DNA for the CDR3: TGTGCCAGCAGTTACTCTCAACTAGCGATAAATGAGCAGTTCTTC.

The chain uses TRBV18 and TRBJ2-7, with D perhaps matching TRBD1 (6 bases). The CDR3 consists of 12 residues. Germline V CDR1 and CDR2: KGHSH, LQKENI. V was pared by 9 bases and J by 2 bases, with 11 bases between. The CDR3 DNA reads TGTGCCAGTTCCGGACAGACCTACGAGCAGTACTTC. Translated, it gives CASSGQTYEQYF.

The rearrangement links TRBV5-1 to TRBJ1-1; D is uncertain. The germline V gene encodes CDR1 SGHRS and CDR2 YFSETQ. The CDR3 consists of 14 residues. V was trimmed by 1 base and J by 0 bases, leaving 7 bases between them. The CDR3 region has the DNA TGCGCCAGCAGCTTGTTAGAGATGAACACTGAAGCTTTCTTT. Translating gives CASSLLEMNTEAFF. Together with reference TRBV5-1 and TRBJ1-1, the CDR3 gives the full variable domain: KAGVTQTPRYLIKTRGQQVTLSCSPISGHRSVSWYQQTPGQGLQFLFEYFSETQRNKGNFPGRFSGRQFSNSRSEMNVSTLELGDSALYLCASSLLEMNTEAFFGQGTRLTVV.

The rearrangement links TRBV6-1 to TRBJ2-7, with D uncertain. CDR1 and CDR2 (germline): MNHNS, SASEGT. V lost 1 base to trimming and J lost 0 bases, with 7 bases between them. The CDR3 has 14 amino acids. CDR3 nucleotides: TGTGCCAGCAGTGAAGTGCTAGGCTCCTACGAGCAGTACTTC. It codes for CASSEVLGSYEQYF.

The rearrangement uses TRBV6-5 and TRBJ2-2; 7 positions agree with TRBD2. The germline gives CDR1 MNHEY, CDR2 SVGAGI. V lost 5 bases to trimming and J lost 13 bases; unmatched junction nucleotides: 10. The CDR3 is made up of 13 amino acids. CDR3 DNA sequence: TGTGCCAGCAGTATCGGCCTGGGAGGGCCGCTGTTTTTT. This gives the protein CASSIGLGGPLFF.

The chain recombines TRBV5-1 with TRBJ2-3, with 8 bases that match TRBD1. V shed 0 bases and J 5 bases; nucleotides not matched to a gene: 5. Germline CDR1 and CDR2: SGHRS and YFSETQ. The CDR3 loop spans 15 amino acids. The chain's CDR3 is CASSLASGGRDTQYF. CDR3 in DNA: TGCGCCAGCAGCTTGGCCTCAGGGGGCAGAGATACGCAGTATTTT.

The chain combines TRBV28 with TRBJ2-7, with TRBD2 as a possible D gene (6 bases). Germline CDR1 reads MDHEN; CDR2 reads SYDVKM. V was clipped by 6 bases and J by 3 bases, with 18 bases between them. This CDR3 has 15 residues. The CDR3 spells CASSPERAGFYEQYF. CDR3 nucleotide sequence: TGTGCCAGCAGCCCTGAGCGAGCGGGTTTCTACGAGCAGTACTTC.

The chain links TRBV6-6 to TRBJ1-4, with 7 positions matching TRBD1. Germline values: CDR1 MNHNY, CDR2 SVGAGI (reference sequence). Trimming took 6 bases from V and 3 from J; bases not matched to a gene: 7. This CDR3 region has 15 residues. The CDR3 DNA follows: TGTGCCAGCAGGCTCTCCGGGACAGCTAATGAAAAACTGTTTTTT. Translation: CASRLSGTANEKLFF.

This chain joins TRBV19 and TRBJ2-4; maybe TRBD1 (6 bases). The V and J ends lost 9 bases and 1 base respectively, with 13 bases between them. The CDR3 is 14 amino acids. Germline CDR1 and CDR2: LNHDA and SQIVND (reference sequence). DNA for the CDR3: TGTGCCAGGACTTCGAGGGGGGCCAAAAACATTCAGTACTTC. This codes for CARTSRGAKNIQYF. The entire variable domain, with the rest obtained from reference TRBV19 and TRBJ2-4, is as follows: DGGITQSPKYLFRKEGQNVTLSCEQNLNHDAMYWYRQDPGQGLRLIYYSQIVNDFQKGDIAEGYSVSREKKESFPLTVTSAQKNPTAFYLCARTSRGAKNIQYFGAGTRLSVL.

The V and J genes are TRBV27 and TRBJ2-3; 14 nucleotides agree with TRBD2. This CDR3 has 16 amino acids. Looked up from germline, CDR1 is MNHEY and CDR2 is SMNVEV (reference sequence). The J segment lost 4 bases and the V segment lost 5 bases, leaving 5 bases of the junction unmatched. CDR3 residues: CASSTRTSGRPDTQYF. CDR3 DNA sequence: TGTGCCAGCAGTACCCGGACTAGCGGGAGGCCAGATACGCAGTATTTT.

This clone showed up just once. The V call is TRBV7-2, the J call TRBJ2-2; 10 nucleotides match TRBD2. J gave up 5 bases and V 3 bases, and 0 bases lay outside the gene matches. Germline lookup yields CDR1 SGHTA and CDR2 FQGNSA. CDR3 length: 14 residues. CDR3: CASSLTSGTGELFF. DNA for the CDR3: TGTGCCAGCAGCTTGACTAGCGGGACCGGGGAGCTGTTTTTT.